The 30 T cell receptor beta chains below come from one sample, sequenced in a study of monozygotic twins with inflammatory bowel disease. TCRdb reprocessed the 5' RACE reads; each CDR3 protein has one entry and no DNA is given. The specimen's table records more than 300,000 distinct CDR3 sequences. The sequenced sample was blood. The source of these receptors is a human donor with ulcerative colitis or Crohn's disease, or a healthy co-twin of an affected twin (not recorded which).

V gene TRBV9 combines with J gene TRBJ1-6; without DNA, the TCRdb call of TRBD1 cannot be checked. The CDR3 runs to 16 residues. Germline CDR1 is SGDLS and CDR2 is YYNGEE. The chain's CDR3 is CASSAQLRQGNSPLHF. The complete variable domain, with remaining parts taken from reference TRBV9 and TRBJ1-6, reads DSGVTQTPKHLITATGQRVTLRCSPRSGDLSVYWYQQSLDQGLQFLIQYYNGEERAKGNILERFSAQQFPDLHSELNLSSLELGDSALYFCASSAQLRQGNSPLHFGNGTRLTVT.

The rearrangement uses TRBV24-1 and TRBJ2-5; TCRdb proposes TRBD1, but this gene call is untestable without DNA. The germline V gene encodes CDR1 KGHDR and CDR2 SFDVKD. CDR3 length: 16 residues. This CDR3 is CATSDPDRESKETQYF.

This chain uses TRBV20-1 with TRBJ2-2; lacking DNA, the TRBD1 call made by TCRdb goes unchecked. CDR3 length equals 15 residues. The germline V gene has CDR1 DFQATT and CDR2 SNEGSKA (reference sequence). CDR3 loop: CSARDRRGVSGELFF.

The chain is built from TRBV5-6 and TRBJ1-5; TCRdb gives TRBD1 as the D gene, but with no DNA this cannot be confirmed. The CDR3 has 12 residues. Germline V CDR1 and CDR2: SGHDT, YYEEEE. The CDR3 sequence: CASSSGEQPQHF.

The rearrangement links TRBV6-2 or TRBV6-3 to TRBJ2-2; TCRdb proposes TRBD2, but this gene call is untestable without DNA. Germline CDR1 MNHEY, CDR2 SVGEGT. The CDR3 is 17 amino acids. This CDR3 is CASSYRSRDFGTGELFF.

The gene calls are TRBV18 and TRBJ1-4. The germline V gene has CDR1 KGHSH and CDR2 LQKENI. CDR3 length equals 13 residues. CDR3 protein: CASSPRVDEKLFF.

The V gene is TRBV4-1, the J gene TRBJ2-1; with no DNA, the TCRdb D assignment of TRBD2 cannot be verified. Germline V CDR1 and CDR2: MGHRA, YSYEKL. CDR3 length: 17 residues. CDR3 amino acids: CASSQEGFSGGYNEQFF.

The chain recombines TRBV11-3 with TRBJ2-1; TCRdb outputs TRBD2, but without DNA this stays unchecked. The germline V gene has CDR1 SGHNT and CDR2 YENEEA. The length of the CDR3 is 16 residues. Here the CDR3 reads CASSLSRGGTYNEQFF.

This chain uses TRBV19 with TRBJ1-5. The CDR3 sequence is 14 residues long. Germline CDR1 LNHDA, CDR2 SQIVND (reference sequence). The CDR3: CASSISVSNQPQHF.

The chain is built from TRBV18 and TRBJ1-2; TCRdb's D call of TRBD1 is untestable without DNA. Germline CDR1 reads KGHSH; CDR2 reads LQKENI. The CDR3 is 12 residues long. This CDR3 is CGSFWGHHGYTF.

The rearrangement joins TRBV5-1 to TRBJ2-5; TCRdb proposes TRBD2, but this gene call is untestable without DNA. CDR1 is SGHRS, CDR2 YFSETQ, per germline. The CDR3 spans 17 residues. This CDR3 is CASSLAASGGPGETQYF.

The V gene is TRBV3-1, the J gene TRBJ2-2; without DNA, the TCRdb call of TRBD1 cannot be checked. The CDR3 has 17 amino acids. Germline loops: CDR1 LGHDT, CDR2 YNNKEL (reference sequence). CDR3 residues: CASSQSRWTGGAGELFF.

The chain employs TRBV7-2 and TRBJ2-4; the D gene TCRdb calls, TRBD1, cannot be checked with no DNA. CDR3 length: 15 amino acids. Germline-derived CDR1 and CDR2 are SGHTA and FQGNSA. The CDR3 is CASSYYGGGSNIQYF.

The chain carries TRBV15 and TRBJ2-3; TCRdb reports TRBD1, a call that lacks DNA to check it against. This CDR3 is built from 13 residues. From germline, CDR1 is LNHNV and CDR2 YYDKDF (reference sequence). The CDR3 protein is CATSRAGGDTQYF.

The J gene is TRBJ2-5, the V gene TRBV13; as DNA is missing, the TRBD2 call by TCRdb cannot be tested. CDR1 is PRHDT, CDR2 FYEKMQ, per germline (reference sequence). This CDR3 region has 15 residues. This chain's CDR3 is CASKSGLAGTKTQYF.

The chain has TRBV13 and TRBJ2-2; lacking DNA, the TRBD1 call made by TCRdb goes unchecked. Germline V gene lookup returns CDR1 PRHDT and CDR2 FYEKMQ (reference sequence). The CDR3 totals 16 residues. CDR3 region: CASSLSGIPGTGELFF.

The J gene is TRBJ2-3, the V gene TRBV12-5; TCRdb's D call of TRBD1 is untestable without DNA. Looked up from germline, CDR1 is LGHNT and CDR2 is FRNRAP. The CDR3 has 13 residues. The CDR3: CASGSQGADTQYF. Based on the CDR3 plus reference TRBV12-5 and TRBJ2-3, the full variable domain is DARVTQTPRHKVTEMGQEVTMRCQPILGHNTVFWYRQTMMQGLELLAYFRNRAPLDDSGMPKDRFSAEMPDATLATLKIQPSEPRDSAVYFCASGSQGADTQYFGPGTRLTVL.

The V call is TRBV18, the J call TRBJ1-5; as DNA is missing, the TRBD1 call by TCRdb cannot be tested. This CDR3 region has 15 residues. The germline V gene has CDR1 KGHSH and CDR2 LQKENI. The CDR3 is CASSPRTGGGQPQHF.

The V call is TRBV27, the J call TRBJ1-6. CDR1 MNHEY and CDR2 SMNVEV come from the germline V gene (reference sequence). The CDR3 loop spans 13 amino acids. The CDR3 loop is CASSLGEGTPLHF.

The chain joins TRBV7-9 to TRBJ2-7. From germline, CDR1 is SEHNR and CDR2 FQNEAQ (reference sequence). The CDR3 is 16 amino acids. The CDR3 loop is CASSLALATNSYEQYF.

The chain recombines TRBV25-1 with TRBJ2-3. This CDR3 comprises 14 residues. Germline V gives CDR1 MGHDK, CDR2 SYGVNS. The CDR3 here is CASSGEKYTDTQYF. The full variable domain, with the rest looked up from reference TRBV25-1 and TRBJ2-3, is EADIYQTPRYLVIGTGKKITLECSQTMGHDKMYWYQQDPGMELHLIHYSYGVNSTEKGDLSSESTVSRIRTEHFPLTLESARPSHTSQYLCASSGEKYTDTQYFGPGTRLTVL.

This chain links TRBV3-1 with TRBJ2-5. This CDR3 region has 13 residues. Germline values: CDR1 LGHDT, CDR2 YNNKEL (reference sequence). Here the CDR3 reads CASSQSGEGTQYF.

The chain couples TRBV7-9 to TRBJ2-4. There are 13 residues in the CDR3. Germline lookup yields CDR1 SEHNR and CDR2 FQNEAQ (reference sequence). CDR3 sequence: CASTHLAKNIQYF.

V is TRBV24-1 and J is TRBJ2-1; the TCRdb call, TRBD1, lacks DNA for checking. Germline assignment: CDR1 KGHDR and CDR2 SFDVKD. The CDR3 covers 15 residues. The CDR3 protein is CATSDGTGTYNEQFF.

The rearrangement joins TRBV11-1 to TRBJ2-7. The CDR3 is 15 amino acids. Germline-derived CDR1 and CDR2 are SGHAT and FQDESV (reference sequence). CDR3: CASSLAQQPLYEQYF.

V usage is TRBV7-6 and J usage is TRBJ1-1; as DNA is missing, the TRBD1 call by TCRdb cannot be tested. Per the germline V gene, CDR1 is SGHVS and CDR2 is FNYEAQ. The CDR3 extends over 14 amino acids. CDR3 residues: CASSLTGEDTEAFF.

The rearrangement links TRBV7-2 to TRBJ1-4; TCRdb reports TRBD1, a call that lacks DNA to check it against. Germline CDR1 reads SGHTA; CDR2 reads FQGNSA. The CDR3 is 15 residues long. This CDR3 reads CASGWGGRGSEKLFF.

The rearrangement links TRBV11-1 to TRBJ2-4; TCRdb calls TRBD1, which cannot be checked without DNA. This CDR3 is 20 amino acids long. The germline gives CDR1 SGHAT, CDR2 FQDESV (reference sequence). The CDR3: CASSSLGGFGTSLAKNIQYF.

This sequence joins TRBV5-1 and TRBJ2-5; absent DNA, TCRdb's TRBD1 call cannot be checked. The CDR3 consists of 14 residues. Germline assignment: CDR1 SGHRS and CDR2 YFSETQ. CDR3: CASSQDRDQETQYF.

This chain links TRBV5-1 with TRBJ2-7. The CDR3 sequence is 15 residues long. Germline CDR1 reads SGHRS; CDR2 reads YFSETQ. This CDR3 reads CASSLDRVGAYEQYF. Variable domain in full (rest from reference TRBV5-1 and TRBJ2-7): KAGVTQTPRYLIKTRGQQVTLSCSPISGHRSVSWYQQTPGQGLQFLFEYFSETQRNKGNFPGRFSGRQFSNSRSEMNVSTLELGDSALYLCASSLDRVGAYEQYFGPGTRLTVT.